One sample yielded the 28 T cell receptor beta chains listed below, sequenced in a study of shared clonotypes between healthy human individuals. Profiled with immunoSEQ multiplex PCR; TCRdb holds only in-frame clones, not every one. The table has 530,000 or so clones, 75% to 80% seen once. The material sequenced was PBMCs. The receptors were sampled from a woman between 40 and 50 years old in good health. Some clones in this sample may be carry-over from other donors' samples.

This clone came up a few times. This chain uses TRBV6-5 with TRBJ1-5; D ambiguous. The germline gives CDR1 MNHEY, CDR2 SVGAGI. The CDR3 extends over 13 amino acids. V lost 4 bases, J lost 7 bases, and 11 bases lay in between. The CDR3 DNA reads TGTGCCAGCAGTTTCACGATCAACCAGCCCCAGCATTTT. Translating it yields CASSFTINQPQHF.

On this clone: At one of its ends the junction is not consistent with the germline gene, which may arise from a read error. This CDR3 is also generated by other DNA sequences in the sample. The gene calls are TRBV5-1 and TRBJ2-2, with 10 bases lining up with TRBD1. This CDR3 comprises 15 residues. Germline-derived CDR1 and CDR2 are SGHRS and YFSETQ. The CDR3 sequence is CASSLGQGYTGELFF. In DNA, the CDR3 is TGCGCCAGCAGTTTGGGACAGGGGTACACCGGGGAGCTGTTTTTT.

The chain couples TRBV30 to TRBJ2-1; no definite D call. The CDR3 has 11 residues. V was trimmed by 4 bases and J by 13 bases, leaving 14 bases between them. Per germline, CDR1 GTSNPN and CDR2 SVGIG (reference sequence). The CDR3 sequence is CAWNIGGTQFF. CDR3 DNA: TGTGCCTGGAATATAGGCGGAACCCAGTTCTTC.

This chain joins TRBV7-6 and TRBJ2-7; unclear D gene. CDR1 is SGHVS and CDR2 is FNYEAQ in the germline V gene. This CDR3 is built from 15 residues. V was shortened by 2 bases and J by 3 bases, with 14 bases between the two germline ends. This CDR3 is CASSLLGTENYEQYF. The CDR3 DNA reads TGTGCCAGCAGCTTATTGGGTACAGAGAACTACGAGCAGTACTTC.

The V call is TRBV28, the J call TRBJ2-3, with D perhaps matching TRBD2 (5 bases). Germline-derived CDR1 and CDR2 are MDHEN and SYDVKM. The CDR3 runs 14 residues. V lost 0 bases and J 1 base, leaving 5 bases between the germline ends. The CDR3 loop reads CASSLWGGTDTQYF. CDR3 nucleotide sequence: TGTGCCAGCAGTTTATGGGGAGGCACAGATACGCAGTATTTT.

A few counts support this clone. V usage is TRBV29-1 and J usage is TRBJ1-1; D ambiguous. Trimming cost V 3 bases and J 9 bases, with 8 bases left between them. Per germline, CDR1 SQVTM and CDR2 ANQGSEA. The CDR3 is 10 residues long. CDR3 region: CSVDAPQAFF. The CDR3 DNA follows: TGCAGCGTTGATGCCCCGCAAGCTTTCTTT.

The gene calls are TRBV7-9 and TRBJ1-4, with 8 bases aligning to TRBD1. Unmatched junction bases numbered 4, after V lost 5 bases and J lost 5 bases. The CDR3 loop spans 14 amino acids. The germline V gene has CDR1 SEHNR and CDR2 FQNEAQ (reference sequence). DNA for the CDR3: TGTGCCAGCAGCCCACAGGGGGTAAATGAAAAACTGTTTTTT. It codes for CASSPQGVNEKLFF.

This clone was seen a handful of times. The chain is built from TRBV11-2 and TRBJ1-1; perhaps TRBD1 as D (6 bases). CDR3 length: 13 residues. The V gene lost 5 bases and the J gene lost 1 base, with 8 bases spanning the gap. The germline gives CDR1 SGHAT, CDR2 FQNNGV. The CDR3 DNA follows: TGTGCCAGCAGCCCGACAGGGAACACTGAAGCTTTCTTT. It encodes CASSPTGNTEAFF.

In this sample, this clone turned up many times. The chain recombines TRBV28 with TRBJ2-1; D is unclear. The germline V gene has CDR1 MDHEN and CDR2 SYDVKM. This CDR3 region has 16 residues. The V end lost 3 bases, the J end lost 1 base, and 13 bases lay between the germline ends. As DNA, the CDR3 is TGTGCCAGCAGTTTGCCCGGTGGAGTGTCCTACAATGAGCAGTTCTTC. Translated: CASSLPGGVSYNEQFF. Variable domain in full (rest from reference TRBV28 and TRBJ2-1): DVKVTQSSRYLVKRTGEKVFLECVQDMDHENMFWYRQDPGLGLRLIYFSYDVKMKEKGDIPEGYSVSREKKERFSLILESASTNQTSMYLCASSLPGGVSYNEQFFGPGTRLTVL.

V usage is TRBV7-3 and J usage is TRBJ2-3; TRBD1 or TRBD2 may be the D gene (5 bases each). The CDR3 loop spans 14 amino acids. V was trimmed by 3 bases and J by 0 bases, leaving 7 bases between them. CDR1 SGHTA and CDR2 FQGTGA come from the germline V gene. CDR3 coding DNA: TGTGCCAGCAGCTTGGGACGGAGCACAGATACGCAGTATTTT. This encodes CASSLGRSTDTQYF.

This clone was picked up a small number of times. V is TRBV6-6 and J is TRBJ1-2; D is possibly TRBD1 (6 bases). Germline CDR1 and CDR2: MNHNY and SVGAGI (reference sequence). Trimming left V 6 bases short and J 4 bases short, with 9 bases between. The CDR3 has 12 residues. CDR3 nucleotide sequence: TGTGCCAGCAGAAAGGACAGCTATGGCTACACCTTC. Residues: CASRKDSYGYTF.

This chain connects TRBV28 to TRBJ1-1; TRBD1 matches 9 bases. V dropped 6 bases and J dropped 10; count of bases not matched to a gene: 12. This CDR3 region has 14 residues. Germline CDR1 is MDHEN and CDR2 is SYDVKM. CDR3 protein: CASSSGQGVGRAFF. For the CDR3, the DNA is TGTGCCAGCAGCTCGGGACAGGGAGTCGGGAGAGCTTTCTTT.

This clone has just a few counts. V is TRBV2 and J is TRBJ2-7; possible D gene TRBD2, 6 bases. Trimming shortened V by 10 bases and J by 1 base, and 20 bases separated the two germline ends. The CDR3 is 15 residues long. Germline V lookup: CDR1 SNHLY, CDR2 FYNNEI. The CDR3 here is CATTGGTFHSYEQYF. As DNA, the CDR3 is TGTGCCACCACCGGGGGTACCTTTCATTCCTACGAGCAGTACTTC.

This rearrangement joins TRBV2 to TRBJ2-5; possible D gene TRBD2, 6 bases. Per germline, CDR1 SNHLY and CDR2 FYNNEI. V was trimmed by 3 bases and J by 11 bases, leaving 13 bases between them. The CDR3 is made up of 12 amino acids. CDR3 sequence (DNA): TGTGCCAGCAGTGAGAGGGACTTTAGGCAGTACTTC. Amino acids: CASSERDFRQYF.

This clone has a count of ten or more. Other DNA sequences in this sample translate to the same CDR3. This chain uses TRBV6-1 with TRBJ2-7; weak D call: TRBD1 (6 bases). V shed 2 bases and J shed 6 bases, with 11 bases lying between them. This CDR3 comprises 13 residues. Germline V gene data show CDR1 as MNHNS and CDR2 as SASEGT. Here the CDR3 DNA reads TGTGCCAGCAGTGAAACAGGGAAAAGCGAGCAGTACTTC. It yields the protein CASSETGKSEQYF.

The chain employs TRBV6-5 and TRBJ1-1; D remains ambiguous. Germline lookup yields CDR1 MNHEY and CDR2 SVGAGI. The germline V and J ends were trimmed by 2 bases and 3 bases, with 7 bases remaining between them. The CDR3 has 13 amino acids. This CDR3 is CASSYRQDTEAFF. CDR3 bases: TGTGCCAGCAGTTACCGGCAGGACACTGAAGCTTTCTTT.

The chain combines TRBV7-6 with TRBJ2-7; TRBD2 aligns across 7 bases. There are 14 residues in the CDR3. Germline loops: CDR1 SGHVS, CDR2 FNYEAQ. V lost 5 bases to trimming and J lost 8 bases; unmatched junction nucleotides: 12. This chain's CDR3 is CASSPGLEDFKQYF. CDR3 DNA: TGTGCCAGCAGCCCCGGACTAGAAGACTTTAAGCAGTACTTC.

The chain links TRBV19 to TRBJ2-2; weak D call: TRBD2 (5 bases). The CDR3 loop spans 16 amino acids. Germline V lookup: CDR1 LNHDA, CDR2 SQIVND (reference sequence). Trimming removed 3 bases at V and 5 bases at J, with 16 bases between. The CDR3 DNA is TGTGCCAGTAGTATCCTGAGGGCGGGCAAAACCGGGGAGCTGTTTTTT. Its translation: CASSILRAGKTGELFF.

In DNA, the CDR3 is TGTGCCAGCGGTTGGACAGATACGCAGTATTTT. Translating it yields CASGWTDTQYF. The chain is built from TRBV5-4 and TRBJ2-3; D unclear. Trimming stripped 7 bases from V and 3 bases from J, with 6 bases between. There are 11 residues in the CDR3. Germline CDR1 SGHNT, CDR2 YYREEE (reference sequence).

The chain couples TRBV5-1 to TRBJ2-5; 8 nucleotides align to TRBD2. The CDR3 totals 15 residues. With V trimmed by 1 base and J by 5 bases, 7 bases remained unmatched. The germline CDR1 and CDR2 sequences are SGHRS and YFSETQ. The CDR3 loop is CASSLMSGRGETQYF. The CDR3 DNA reads as TGCGCCAGCAGCTTGATGAGCGGGAGAGGGGAGACCCAGTACTTC. Based on the CDR3 plus reference TRBV5-1 and TRBJ2-5, the full variable domain is KAGVTQTPRYLIKTRGQQVTLSCSPISGHRSVSWYQQTPGQGLQFLFEYFSETQRNKGNFPGRFSGRQFSNSRSEMNVSTLELGDSALYLCASSLMSGRGETQYFGPGTRLLVL.

The chain uses TRBV5-1 and TRBJ2-1; 9 bases agree with TRBD1. V trimming: 3 bases; J trimming: 2 bases; junction bases outside the gene matches: 3. Germline V lookup: CDR1 SGHRS, CDR2 YFSETQ. The CDR3 runs 15 residues. CDR3 in amino acids: CASSSGTGPYNEQFF. The CDR3 DNA reads as TGCGCCAGCAGCTCCGGGACAGGGCCCTACAATGAGCAGTTCTTC.

The chain has TRBV7-2 and TRBJ2-3; D unresolved. Trimming pared 0 bases from V and 5 bases from J, leaving 9 bases between. Germline CDR1 SGHTA, CDR2 FQGNSA. The CDR3 is made up of 14 amino acids. The CDR3 region is CASSLAPTRDTQYF. CDR3 nucleotides: TGTGCCAGCAGCTTAGCTCCTACTCGAGATACGCAGTATTTT.

The chain couples TRBV2 to TRBJ2-1; 9 nucleotides line up with TRBD1. The CDR3 has 15 amino acids. V trimming: 6 bases; J trimming: 4 bases; junction bases outside the gene matches: 7. CDR1 is SNHLY and CDR2 is FYNNEI in the germline V gene. The CDR3 is CASRAGTGIYNEQFF. In DNA form, the CDR3 reads TGTGCCAGCAGAGCCGGGACAGGGATTTACAATGAGCAGTTCTTC. Using reference TRBV2 and TRBJ2-1 for the parts outside the CDR3, the full variable domain is EPEVTQTPSHQVTQMGQEVILRCVPISNHLYFYWYRQILGQKVEFLVSFYNNEISEKSEIFDDQFSVERPDGSNFTLKIRSTKLEDSAMYFCASRAGTGIYNEQFFGPGTRLTVL.

J is TRBJ2-2 and V is TRBV5-8, with D possibly called TRBD1 or TRBD2 (5 bases each). The ends were cut back, 1 base at V and 7 bases at J, with 20 bases in the middle. Germline loops: CDR1 SGHTS, CDR2 YDEGEE. The CDR3 extends over 17 amino acids. The CDR3 bases are TGTGCCAGCAGCTTGACCGAGCAGGGCGCGGGCAACGGGGAGCTGTTTTTT. Residues: CASSLTEQGAGNGELFF. Full variable domain (rest looked up from reference TRBV5-8 and TRBJ2-2): EAGVTQSPTHLIKTRGQQATLRCSPISGHTSVYWYQQALGLGLQFLLWYDEGEERNRGNFPPRFSGRQFPNYSSELNVNALELEDSALYLCASSLTEQGAGNGELFFGEGSRLTVL.

The chain joins TRBV11-2 to TRBJ2-5, with unresolved D. V was clipped by 3 bases and J by 6 bases, with 8 bases between them. The CDR3 has 12 amino acids. CDR1 SGHAT and CDR2 FQNNGV come from the germline V gene. The CDR3 region has the DNA TGTGCCAGCAGCTTGAGCAGGCAGACCCAGTACTTC. Translated: CASSLSRQTQYF.

J is TRBJ2-1 and V is TRBV4-2; D is perhaps TRBD2 (6 bases). The CDR3 runs 15 residues. Per the germline V gene, CDR1 is LGHNA and CDR2 is YNFKEQ. V lost 5 bases and J lost 5, with 16 bases in between. The CDR3 loop reads CASSKAGSGDNEQFF. The DNA for the CDR3 is TGTGCCAGCAGCAAAGCGGGCAGTGGAGACAATGAGCAGTTCTTC.

This chain links TRBV7-2 with TRBJ2-7, with 10 bases identical to TRBD2. Unmatched junction bases numbered 11, after V lost 5 bases and J lost 4 bases. The CDR3 sequence is 16 residues long. Germline V gives CDR1 SGHTA, CDR2 FQGNSA. CDR3 protein: CASSHNPPSGSYEQYF. The CDR3, as DNA: TGTGCCAGCAGCCATAATCCCCCTAGCGGGAGTTACGAGCAGTACTTC. The full variable domain, in which reference TRBV7-2 and TRBJ2-7 provide the parts outside the CDR3, is GAGVSQSPSNKVTEKGKDVELRCDPISGHTALYWYRQSLGQGLEFLIYFQGNSAPDKSGLPSDRFSAERTGGSVSTLTIQRTQQEDSAVYLCASSHNPPSGSYEQYFGPGTRLTVT.

The chain joins TRBV27 to TRBJ2-5; TRBD1 agrees at 10 bases. This CDR3 is built from 17 residues. Per germline, CDR1 MNHEY and CDR2 SMNVEV (reference sequence). J was trimmed by 4 bases and V by 1 base; bases with no gene match: 9. The CDR3 here is CASSLLTGTGVRETQYF. CDR3 coding DNA: TGTGCCAGCAGTTTATTAACCGGGACAGGGGTACGAGAGACCCAGTACTTC.